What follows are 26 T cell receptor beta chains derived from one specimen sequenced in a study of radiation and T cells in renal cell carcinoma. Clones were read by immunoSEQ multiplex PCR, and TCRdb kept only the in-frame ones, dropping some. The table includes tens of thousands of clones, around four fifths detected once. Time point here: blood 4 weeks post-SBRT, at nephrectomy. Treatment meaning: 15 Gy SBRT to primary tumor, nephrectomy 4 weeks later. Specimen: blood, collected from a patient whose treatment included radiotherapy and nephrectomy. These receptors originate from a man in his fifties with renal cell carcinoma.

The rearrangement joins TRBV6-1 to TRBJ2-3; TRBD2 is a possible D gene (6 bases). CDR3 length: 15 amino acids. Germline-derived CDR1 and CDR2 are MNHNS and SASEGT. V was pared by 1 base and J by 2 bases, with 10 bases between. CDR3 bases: TGTGCCAGCAGTGAAGGGCTAGCGACCACAGATACGCAGTATTTT. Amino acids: CASSEGLATTDTQYF.

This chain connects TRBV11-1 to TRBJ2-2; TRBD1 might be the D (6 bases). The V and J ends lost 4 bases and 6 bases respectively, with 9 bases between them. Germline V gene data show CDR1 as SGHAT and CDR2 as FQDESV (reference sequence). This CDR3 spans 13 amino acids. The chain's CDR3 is CASSSQGAGELFF. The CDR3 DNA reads TGTGCCAGCAGCTCACAGGGAGCCGGGGAGCTGTTTTTT.

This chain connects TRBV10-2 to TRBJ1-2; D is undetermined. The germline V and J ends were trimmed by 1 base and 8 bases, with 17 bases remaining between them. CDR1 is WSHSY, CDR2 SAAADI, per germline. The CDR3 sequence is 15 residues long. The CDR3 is CASSEFLHGRKGYTF. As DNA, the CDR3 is TGCGCCAGCAGTGAGTTCCTGCACGGCCGTAAAGGCTACACCTTC.

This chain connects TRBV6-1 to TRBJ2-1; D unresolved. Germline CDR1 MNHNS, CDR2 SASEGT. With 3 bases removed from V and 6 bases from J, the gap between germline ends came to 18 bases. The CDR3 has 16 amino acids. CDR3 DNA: TGTGCCAGCAGTGACCCTTACCTGCTGTGGGGCAATGAGCAGTTCTTC. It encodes CASSDPYLLWGNEQFF.

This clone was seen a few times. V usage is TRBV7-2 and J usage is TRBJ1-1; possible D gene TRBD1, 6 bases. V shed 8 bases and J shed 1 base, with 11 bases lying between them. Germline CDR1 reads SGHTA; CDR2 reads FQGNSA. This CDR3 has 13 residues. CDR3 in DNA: TGTGCCAGCTCGGGACAAGCGAACACTGAAGCTTTCTTT. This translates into CASSGQANTEAFF.

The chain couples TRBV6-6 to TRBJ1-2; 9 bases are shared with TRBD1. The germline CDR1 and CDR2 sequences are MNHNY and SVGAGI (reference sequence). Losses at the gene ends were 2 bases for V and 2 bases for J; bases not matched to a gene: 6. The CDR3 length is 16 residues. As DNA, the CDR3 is TGTGCCAGCAGTTACCTAGACAGGGGGGACAACTATGGCTACACCTTC. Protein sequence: CASSYLDRGDNYGYTF.

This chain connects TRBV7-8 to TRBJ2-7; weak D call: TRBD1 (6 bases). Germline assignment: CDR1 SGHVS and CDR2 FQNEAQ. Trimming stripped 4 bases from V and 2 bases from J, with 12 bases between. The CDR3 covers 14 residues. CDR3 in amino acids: CASSSGQLAYEQYF. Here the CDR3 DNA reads TGTGCCAGCAGCTCTGGACAGCTAGCCTACGAGCAGTACTTC.

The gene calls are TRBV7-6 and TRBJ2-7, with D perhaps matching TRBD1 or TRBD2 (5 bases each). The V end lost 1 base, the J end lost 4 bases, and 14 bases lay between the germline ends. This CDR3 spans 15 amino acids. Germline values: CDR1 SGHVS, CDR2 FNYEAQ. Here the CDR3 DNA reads TGTGCCAGCAGCTTAGGTGTCCCGGGACCGTACGAGCAGTACTTC. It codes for CASSLGVPGPYEQYF.

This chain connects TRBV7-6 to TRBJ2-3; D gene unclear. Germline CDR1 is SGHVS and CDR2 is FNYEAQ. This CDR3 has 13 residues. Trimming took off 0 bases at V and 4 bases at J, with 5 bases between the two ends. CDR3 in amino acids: CASSLAVADTQYF. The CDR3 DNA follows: TGTGCCAGCAGCTTAGCGGTAGCAGATACGCAGTATTTT.

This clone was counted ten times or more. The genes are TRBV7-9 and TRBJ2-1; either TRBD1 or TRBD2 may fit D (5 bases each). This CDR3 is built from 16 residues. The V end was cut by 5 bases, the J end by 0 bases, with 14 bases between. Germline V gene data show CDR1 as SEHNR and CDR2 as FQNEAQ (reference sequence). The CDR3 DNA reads TGTGCCAGCAGCCTCTCGGGACGCAGCTCCTACAATGAGCAGTTCTTC. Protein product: CASSLSGRSSYNEQFF.

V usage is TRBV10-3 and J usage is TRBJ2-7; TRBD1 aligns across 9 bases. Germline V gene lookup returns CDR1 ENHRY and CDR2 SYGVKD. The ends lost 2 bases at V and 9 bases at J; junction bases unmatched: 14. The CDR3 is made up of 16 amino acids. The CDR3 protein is CAISEPSGTGSPWQYF. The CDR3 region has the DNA TGTGCCATCAGTGAGCCATCCGGGACAGGGAGCCCTTGGCAGTACTTC.

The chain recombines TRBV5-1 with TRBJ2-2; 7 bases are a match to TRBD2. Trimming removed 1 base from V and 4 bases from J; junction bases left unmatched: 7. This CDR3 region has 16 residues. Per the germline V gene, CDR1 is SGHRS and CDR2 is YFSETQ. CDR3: CASSLSGLGSTGELFF. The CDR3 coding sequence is TGCGCCAGCAGCTTGTCCGGACTAGGCAGCACCGGGGAGCTGTTTTTT.

The CDR3 DNA follows: TGTGCCAGCAGTCCCGACAGGTCTAATGGGCGGAACACTGAAGCTTTCTTT. It yields the protein CASSPDRSNGRNTEAFF. The rearrangement uses TRBV28 and TRBJ1-1, with a possible D match to TRBD1 (6 bases). CDR1 MDHEN and CDR2 SYDVKM come from the germline V gene. This CDR3 is built from 17 residues. Trimming cost V 5 bases and J 1 base, with 20 bases left between them.

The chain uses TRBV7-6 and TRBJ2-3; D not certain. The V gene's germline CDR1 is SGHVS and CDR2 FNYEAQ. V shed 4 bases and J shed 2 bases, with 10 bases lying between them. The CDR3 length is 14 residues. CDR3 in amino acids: CASSSQVNTDTQYF. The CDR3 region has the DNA TGTGCCAGCAGCTCGCAGGTGAACACAGATACGCAGTATTTT.

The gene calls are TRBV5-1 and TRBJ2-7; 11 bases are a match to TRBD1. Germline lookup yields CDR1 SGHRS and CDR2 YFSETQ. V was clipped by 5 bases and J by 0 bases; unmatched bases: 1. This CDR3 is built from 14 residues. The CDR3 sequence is CASRGTGGSYEQYF. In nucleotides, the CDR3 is TGCGCCAGCAGGGGGACAGGGGGCTCCTACGAGCAGTACTTC.

The CDR3 is CASSRTLLGTGANVLTF. The CDR3 DNA follows: TGTGCCAGCAGTCGGACCCTACTAGGAACTGGGGCCAACGTCCTGACTTTC. The chain uses TRBV7-2 and TRBJ2-6; a possible D gene is TRBD2 (5 bases). The germline CDR1 and CDR2 sequences are SGHTA and FQGNSA. Trimming pared 6 bases from V and 2 bases from J, leaving 17 bases between. This CDR3 has 17 residues.

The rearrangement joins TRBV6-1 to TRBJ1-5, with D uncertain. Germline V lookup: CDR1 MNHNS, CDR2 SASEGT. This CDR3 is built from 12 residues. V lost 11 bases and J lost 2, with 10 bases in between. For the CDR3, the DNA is TGTGCCGCTGCTGGTCGCAATCAGCCCCAGCATTTT. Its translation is CAAAGRNQPQHF.

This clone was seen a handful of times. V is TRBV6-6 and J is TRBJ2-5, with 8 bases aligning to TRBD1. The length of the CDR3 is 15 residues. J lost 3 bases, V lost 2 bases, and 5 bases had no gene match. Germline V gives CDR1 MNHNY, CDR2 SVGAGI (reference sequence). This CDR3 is CASSYTRTGKETQYF. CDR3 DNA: TGTGCCAGCAGTTACACAAGGACAGGGAAAGAGACCCAGTACTTC.

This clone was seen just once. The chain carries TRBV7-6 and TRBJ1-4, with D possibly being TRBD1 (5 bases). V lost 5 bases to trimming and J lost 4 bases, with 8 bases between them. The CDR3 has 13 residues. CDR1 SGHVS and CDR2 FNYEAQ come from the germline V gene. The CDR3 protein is CASSRQSNEKLFF. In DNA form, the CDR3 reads TGTGCCAGCAGCAGACAGAGTAATGAAAAACTGTTTTTT.

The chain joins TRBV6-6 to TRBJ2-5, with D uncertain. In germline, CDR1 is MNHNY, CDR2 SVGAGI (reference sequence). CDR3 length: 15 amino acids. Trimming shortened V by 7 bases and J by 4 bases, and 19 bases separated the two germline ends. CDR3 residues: CASTAPSQVGETQYF. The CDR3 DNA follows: TGTGCCAGCACTGCCCCATCCCAGGTTGGAGAGACCCAGTACTTC.

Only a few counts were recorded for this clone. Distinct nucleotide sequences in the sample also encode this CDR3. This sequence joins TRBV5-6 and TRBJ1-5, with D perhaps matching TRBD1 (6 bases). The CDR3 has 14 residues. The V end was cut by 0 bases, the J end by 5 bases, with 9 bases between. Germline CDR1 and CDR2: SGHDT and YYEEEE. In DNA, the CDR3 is TGTGCCAGCAGCTTGGCGGGGGGCGATCAGCCCCAGCATTTT. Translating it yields CASSLAGGDQPQHF. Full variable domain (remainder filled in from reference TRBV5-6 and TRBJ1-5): DAGVTQSPTHLIKTRGQQVTLRCSPKSGHDTVSWYQQALGQGPQFIFQYYEEEERQRGNFPDRFSGHQFPNYSSELNVNALLLGDSALYLCASSLAGGDQPQHFGDGTRLSIL.

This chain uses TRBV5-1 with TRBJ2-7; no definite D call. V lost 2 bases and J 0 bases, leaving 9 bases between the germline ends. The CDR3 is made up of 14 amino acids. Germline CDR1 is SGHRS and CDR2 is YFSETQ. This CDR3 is CASSLFPSSYEQYF. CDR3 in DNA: TGCGCCAGCAGCTTATTTCCCAGCTCCTACGAGCAGTACTTC.

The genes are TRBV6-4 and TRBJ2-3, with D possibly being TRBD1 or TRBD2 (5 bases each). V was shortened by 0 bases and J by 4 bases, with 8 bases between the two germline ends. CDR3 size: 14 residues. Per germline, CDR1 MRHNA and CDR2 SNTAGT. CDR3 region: CASSDSGVSDTQYF. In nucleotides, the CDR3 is TGTGCCAGCAGTGACTCGGGGGTCTCAGATACGCAGTATTTT.

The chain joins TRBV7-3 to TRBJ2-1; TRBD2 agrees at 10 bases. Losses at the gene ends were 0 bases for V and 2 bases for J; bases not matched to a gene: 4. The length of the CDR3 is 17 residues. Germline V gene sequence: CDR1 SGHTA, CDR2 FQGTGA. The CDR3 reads CASSLTILAGAYNEQFF. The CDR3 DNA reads TGTGCCAGCAGCTTAACGATTCTAGCGGGAGCCTACAATGAGCAGTTCTTC.

In DNA form, the CDR3 reads TGCGCCAGCAGTGACGGACACACAGATACGCAGTATTTT. Its protein product is CASSDGHTDTQYF. V and J are TRBV10-2 and TRBJ2-3; D might be TRBD1 (5 bases). The CDR3 loop spans 13 amino acids. Trimming took off 3 bases at V and 2 bases at J, with 6 bases between the two ends. CDR1 and CDR2 from the germline V gene are WSHSY and SAAADI.

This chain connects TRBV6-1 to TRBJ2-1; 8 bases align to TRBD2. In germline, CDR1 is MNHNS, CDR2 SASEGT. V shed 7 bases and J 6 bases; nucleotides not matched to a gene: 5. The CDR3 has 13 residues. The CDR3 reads CASNRGGANEQFF. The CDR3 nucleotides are TGTGCCAGCAATCGGGGGGGGGCCAATGAGCAGTTCTTC.